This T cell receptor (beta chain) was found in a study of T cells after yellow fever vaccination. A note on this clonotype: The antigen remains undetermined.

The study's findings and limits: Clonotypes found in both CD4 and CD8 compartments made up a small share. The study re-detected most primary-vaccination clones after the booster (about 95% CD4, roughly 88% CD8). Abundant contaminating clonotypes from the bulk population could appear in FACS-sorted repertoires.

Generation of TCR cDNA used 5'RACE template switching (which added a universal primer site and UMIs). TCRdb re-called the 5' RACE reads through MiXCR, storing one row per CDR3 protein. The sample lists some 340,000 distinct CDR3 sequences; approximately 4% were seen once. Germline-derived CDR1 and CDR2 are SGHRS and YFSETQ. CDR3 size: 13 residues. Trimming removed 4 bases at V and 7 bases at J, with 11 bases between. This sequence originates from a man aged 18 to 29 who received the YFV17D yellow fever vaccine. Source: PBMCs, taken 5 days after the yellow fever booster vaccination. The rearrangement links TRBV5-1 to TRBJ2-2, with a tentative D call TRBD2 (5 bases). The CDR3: CASSLMGSGELFF. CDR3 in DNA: TGCGCCAGCAGCCTAATGGGGAGCGGGGAGCTGTTTTTT.